A single sample gave rise to the 16 T cell receptor beta chains below, sequenced in a study of T-cell reconstitution after alpha-beta-depleted transplantation in children. TCRbeta library preparation incorporated unique molecular identifiers. TCRdb processed the PCR reads anew with MiXCR; each CDR3 protein has one entry. Counted here are over 450,000 distinct CDR3 sequences, roughly a tenth occurring once; the ten biggest clones make up roughly 2.1%. Sequences were derived from PBMCs, sampled before TCRalphabeta/CD19-depleted stem cell transplant. These receptors were collected from a child aged 2-15 years with inherited bone marrow failure, due to receive a stem cell transplant.

The sample holds many counts of this clonotype. In nucleotides, the CDR3 is TGCGCCAGCAGTGGGCAGGGGGCGAGGTGGGCAGATACGCAGTATTTT. This gives the protein CASSGQGARWADTQYF. V is TRBV4-3 and J is TRBJ2-3, with TRBD1 matching 8 bases. The CDR3 length is 16 residues. Germline V gene data show CDR1 as LGHNA and CDR2 as YSLEER. V lost 6 bases and J lost 4; bases outside the gene matches: 12.

The V call is TRBV9, the J call TRBJ2-2; TRBD2 aligns across 8 bases. The CDR3 length is 16 residues. After removal of 1 base from V and 2 bases from J, the junction contained 4 bases not matched to a gene. The germline V gene has CDR1 SGDLS and CDR2 YYNGEE. CDR3 bases: TGTGCCAGCAGCGTAAGGCGGGAGGTAAACACCGGGGAGCTGTTTTTT. It codes for CASSVRREVNTGELFF.

The CDR3 here is CSARDGANQPQHF. CDR3 nucleotides: TGCAGTGCTAGAGACGGGGCTAATCAGCCCCAGCATTTT. The chain joins TRBV20-1 to TRBJ1-5; perhaps TRBD1 as D (5 bases). V was clipped by 0 bases and J by 4 bases, with 7 bases between them. Germline-derived CDR1 and CDR2 are DFQATT and SNEGSKA (reference sequence). The CDR3 totals 13 residues.

This clonotype has ten or more counts. The V call is TRBV7-2, the J call TRBJ2-3; TRBD1 agrees at 7 bases. The CDR3 length is 15 residues. Trimming removed 6 bases from V and 0 bases from J; junction bases left unmatched: 6. CDR1 and CDR2 (germline): SGHTA, FQGNSA. The CDR3 here is CASSRQGPSTDTQYF. The CDR3 DNA reads as TGTGCCAGCAGTCGACAGGGCCCTAGCACAGATACGCAGTATTTT. The entire variable domain, with the rest obtained from reference TRBV7-2 and TRBJ2-3, is as follows: GAGVSQSPSNKVTEKGKDVELRCDPISGHTALYWYRQSLGQGLEFLIYFQGNSAPDKSGLPSDRFSAERTGGSVSTLTIQRTQQEDSAVYLCASSRQGPSTDTQYFGPGTRLTVL.

This clonotype showed up many times. CDR3 sequence (DNA): TGTGCCAGCAGTCCTGCCTCGCGCGCTACTGGCTACACCTTC. Its translation is CASSPASRATGYTF. This chain joins TRBV27 and TRBJ1-2; no reliable D call. V was clipped by 5 bases and J by 7 bases, with 17 bases between them. Germline V gene lookup returns CDR1 MNHEY and CDR2 SMNVEV (reference sequence). The CDR3 is 14 amino acids.

As to this clonotype: Compared with germline, one end of the junction differs, possibly owing to a read error. The chain recombines TRBV7-2 with TRBJ1-1, with no clear D. This CDR3 spans 16 amino acids. Germline lookup yields CDR1 SGHTA and CDR2 FQGNSA. CDR3 sequence reads: CASSLDSVSMNSEAFF. Here the CDR3 DNA reads TGTGCCAGCAGCTTAGATTCAGTCTCCATGAACTCTGAAGCTTTCTTT.

This chain links TRBV27 with TRBJ2-1; 7 bases map to TRBD1. The J segment lost 6 bases and the V segment lost 8 bases, leaving 4 bases of the junction unmatched. This CDR3 region has 12 residues. Germline V gives CDR1 MNHEY, CDR2 SMNVEV (reference sequence). The CDR3 region is CASGDRVNEQFF. The CDR3 bases are TGTGCCAGCGGAGACAGGGTCAATGAGCAGTTCTTC.

This clonotype was recorded many times. The chain joins TRBV20-1 to TRBJ2-5; D is uncertain. CDR1 is DFQATT, CDR2 SNEGSKA, per germline (reference sequence). Between the trimmed V and J ends, which lost 4 bases and 5 bases, there was a span of 8 bases. The length of the CDR3 is 11 residues. The CDR3 reads CSAKKSETQYF. CDR3 in DNA: TGCAGTGCTAAGAAATCGGAGACCCAGTACTTC.

Ten or more counts support this clonotype. V is TRBV9 and J is TRBJ2-5; maybe TRBD2 (6 bases). Germline V lookup: CDR1 SGDLS, CDR2 YYNGEE. Trimming left V 3 bases short and J 0 bases short, with 9 bases between. This CDR3 is 14 amino acids long. CDR3: CASSARDYQETQYF. CDR3 sequence (DNA): TGTGCCAGCAGCGCGCGGGACTACCAAGAGACCCAGTACTTC.

In this sample, this clonotype turned up many times. J is TRBJ2-3 and V is TRBV30; no clear D. Germline-derived CDR1 and CDR2 are GTSNPN and SVGIG (reference sequence). V lost 5 bases and J 5 bases, leaving 11 bases between the germline ends. This CDR3 is 12 amino acids long. The CDR3 DNA follows: TGTGCCTGGTCCAATCAAATAGATACGCAGTATTTT. Encoded protein: CAWSNQIDTQYF.

The rearrangement links TRBV18 to TRBJ2-1; D is unresolved. The V and J ends lost 4 bases and 3 bases respectively, with 10 bases between them. The germline V gene encodes CDR1 KGHSH and CDR2 LQKENI. The CDR3 is 14 amino acids. The CDR3 sequence: CASSRGPYYNEQFF. Written as DNA, the CDR3 is TGTGCCAGCTCACGAGGACCTTACTACAATGAGCAGTTCTTC.

This clonotype was observed many times. This chain connects TRBV27 to TRBJ1-1, with 7 bases identical to TRBD1. The CDR3 length is 14 residues. Germline trimming cut 2 bases from V and 6 bases from J; bases unmatched to any gene: 6. Germline V CDR1 and CDR2: MNHEY, SMNVEV (reference sequence). CDR3 in DNA: TGTGCCAGCAGTTTAAAGGGGGCGCAATCTGAAGCTTTCTTT. Residues: CASSLKGAQSEAFF.

A few counts support this clonotype. The gene calls are TRBV20-1 and TRBJ1-6, with TRBD1 matching 9 bases. Germline CDR1 and CDR2: DFQATT and SNEGSKA (reference sequence). The trim removed 0 bases at V and 9 bases at J, leaving 6 bases unmatched. The CDR3 extends over 15 amino acids. The CDR3, as DNA: TGCAGTGCTAGAGACGGACAGGGGAATTTTTCACCCCTCCACTTT. It is translated as CSARDGQGNFSPLHF.

This clonotype appeared many times. The V and J genes are TRBV12-3 or TRBV12-4 and TRBJ2-1; D gene uncertain. The CDR3 has 12 residues. V was cut by 3 bases and J by 7 bases, with 7 bases left in between. CDR3 coding DNA: TGTGCCAGCAGTTTTGTCATGAATGAGCAGTTCTTC. This sequence encodes CASSFVMNEQFF.

This chain uses TRBV28 with TRBJ2-6; TRBD1 might be the D (5 bases). This CDR3 is built from 15 residues. V lost 5 bases to trimming and J lost 3 bases, with 11 bases between them. Germline values: CDR1 MDHEN, CDR2 SYDVKM. CDR3 loop: CASSIQGSGANVLTF. For the CDR3, the DNA is TGTGCCAGCAGTATCCAGGGTAGTGGGGCCAACGTCCTGACTTTC.

This clonotype was seen repeatedly, ten times or more. The chain joins TRBV7-2 to TRBJ1-4; D is unresolved. This CDR3 comprises 16 residues. Germline CDR1 SGHTA, CDR2 FQGNSA. V was clipped by 1 base and J by 7 bases, with 16 bases between them. The CDR3 is CASSLEARTFGEKLFF. CDR3 nucleotide sequence: TGTGCCAGCAGCTTAGAGGCCCGGACCTTTGGTGAAAAACTGTTTTTT.